The 20 T cell receptor beta chains in this list originate from one sample, sequenced in a study of ipilimumab plus nivolumab after autologous stem cell transplantation. Repertoires were generated with immunoSEQ multiplex PCR, while TCRdb's copy carries only in-frame clones and drops some. The table has some 40,000 clones, 90% to 95% seen once. This specimen consisted of PBMCs, obtained in a trial of ipilimumab plus nivolumab as post-transplant consolidation. The receptors were sampled from a male donor with multiple myeloma.

J is TRBJ1-3 and V is TRBV9; 11 bases match TRBD1. The V and J ends lost 2 bases and 2 bases, in that order; junction bases with no gene match: 0. The CDR3 is made up of 15 amino acids. In germline, CDR1 is SGDLS, CDR2 YYNGEE. The CDR3 loop is CASSVGQGAGNTIYF. In DNA form, the CDR3 reads TGTGCCAGCAGCGTGGGACAGGGGGCTGGAAACACCATATATTTT.

This chain uses TRBV7-2 with TRBJ2-3; 10 bases are shared with TRBD2. This CDR3 is 16 amino acids long. Per germline, CDR1 SGHTA and CDR2 FQGNSA. Trimming cost V 2 bases and J 1 base; bases outside gene matches: 3. The DNA of the CDR3 is TGTGCCAGCAGCTTACAAGGGACTAGCGGCACAGATACGCAGTATTTT. This translates into CASSLQGTSGTDTQYF.

Comment on this clone: Since no conserved phenylalanine or tryptophan closes the CDR3, a read error is the likely cause. It is unclear where the CDR3 begins or ends on the DNA, so no DNA is shown, and the CDR3 is as TCRdb lists it. The chain uses TRBV30 and TRBJ1-6. 11 amino acids form the CDR3, both terminal residues included. Per germline, CDR1 GTSNPN and CDR2 SVGIG (reference sequence). CDR3 residues: CAWSVLVRPEP.

V is TRBV7-9 and J is TRBJ2-1; the D is unclear. CDR3 length: 12 amino acids. From germline, CDR1 is SEHNR and CDR2 FQNEAQ (reference sequence). Trimming shortened V by 1 base and J by 8 bases, and 6 bases separated the two germline ends. The DNA of the CDR3 is TGTGCCAGCAGCTTAGAGTGGGATGAGCAGTTCTTC. It specifies CASSLEWDEQFF.

The chain joins TRBV2 to TRBJ1-1, with D uncertain. Germline assignment: CDR1 SNHLY and CDR2 FYNNEI. The CDR3 runs 14 residues. Trimming took off 4 bases at V and 6 bases at J, with 15 bases between the two ends. This chain's CDR3 is CASSAWDFNPEAFF. The CDR3 DNA follows: TGTGCCAGCAGTGCATGGGATTTTAACCCTGAAGCTTTCTTT.

The chain employs TRBV13 and TRBJ2-7; TRBD1 might be the D (5 bases). There are 13 residues in the CDR3. Germline V gene sequence: CDR1 PRHDT, CDR2 FYEKMQ (reference sequence). Trimming stripped 7 bases from V and 0 bases from J, with 10 bases between. CDR3 bases: TGTGCCAGCAAGTACAGGAACTCCTACGAGCAGTACTTC. Residues: CASKYRNSYEQYF.

The CDR3 loop is CASSLGVYGYTF. CDR3 coding DNA: TGCGCCAGCAGCTTGGGCGTCTATGGCTACACCTTC. J is TRBJ1-2 and V is TRBV5-1; no firm D call. CDR3 length: 12 residues. V lost 0 bases and J lost 4, with 4 bases in between. Germline loops: CDR1 SGHRS, CDR2 YFSETQ.

For this clone: The same CDR3 is also encoded by other DNA sequences in this sample. The rearrangement links TRBV7-2 to TRBJ2-5; no clear D. The CDR3 runs 14 residues. Germline CDR1 is SGHTA and CDR2 is FQGNSA. V was shortened by 0 bases and J by 2 bases, with 7 bases between the two germline ends. CDR3 in amino acids: CASSLAGNQETQYF. The CDR3 coding sequence is TGTGCCAGCAGCTTAGCGGGGAATCAAGAGACCCAGTACTTC.

The V call is TRBV28, the J call TRBJ2-7; weak D call: TRBD1 (6 bases). The CDR3 extends over 13 amino acids. Between the trimmed V and J ends, which lost 2 bases and 5 bases, there was a span of 10 bases. Germline V gene data show CDR1 as MDHEN and CDR2 as SYDVKM. The CDR3 DNA reads TGTGCCAGCAGTTTAACAGGGAACCACGAGCAGTACTTC. It is translated as CASSLTGNHEQYF.

The chain uses TRBV29-1 and TRBJ2-7; D tentatively fits TRBD1 or TRBD2 (6 bases each). Trimming removed 5 bases from V and 6 bases from J, with 17 bases in between. In germline, CDR1 is SQVTM, CDR2 ANQGSEA. The CDR3 is made up of 13 amino acids. CDR3 sequence: CSVSNRVGGEQYF. The CDR3 DNA follows: TGCAGCGTTTCCAACAGGGTGGGGGGCGAGCAGTACTTC.

This chain uses TRBV19 with TRBJ1-1; D gene uncertain. Trimming took off 3 bases at V and 0 bases at J, with 14 bases between the two ends. Germline CDR1 reads LNHDA; CDR2 reads SQIVND (reference sequence). The CDR3 runs to 16 residues. The CDR3 DNA reads as TGTGCCAGTAGTATCCGCGGACGGCAAATGAACACTGAAGCTTTCTTT. It is translated as CASSIRGRQMNTEAFF. The full variable domain, its missing parts supplied by reference TRBV19 and TRBJ1-1, is DGGITQSPKYLFRKEGQNVTLSCEQNLNHDAMYWYRQDPGQGLRLIYYSQIVNDFQKGDIAEGYSVSREKKESFPLTVTSAQKNPTAFYLCASSIRGRQMNTEAFFGQGTRLTVV.

The CDR3 region has the DNA TGTGCCAGCAGTTTATTCCCCACTCGACAGCGCTATAATTCACCCCTCCACTTT. This translates into CASSLFPTRQRYNSPLHF. This sequence joins TRBV27 and TRBJ1-6, with D perhaps TRBD1 (5 bases). V was trimmed by 1 base and J by 3 bases, leaving 16 bases between them. The CDR3 runs to 18 residues. CDR1 and CDR2 (germline): MNHEY, SMNVEV (reference sequence).

The chain uses TRBV9 and TRBJ2-3, with TRBD2 matching over 14 bases. CDR3 length equals 18 residues. Germline lookup yields CDR1 SGDLS and CDR2 YYNGEE. V trimming: 2 bases; J trimming: 11 bases; junction bases outside the gene matches: 16. This chain's CDR3 is CASSVLGFDGTSGGKQYF. CDR3 sequence (DNA): TGTGCCAGCAGCGTTCTGGGGTTTGACGGGACTAGCGGGGGAAAGCAGTATTTT. Complete variable domain (other parts from reference TRBV9 and TRBJ2-3): DSGVTQTPKHLITATGQRVTLRCSPRSGDLSVYWYQQSLDQGLQFLIQYYNGEERAKGNILERFSAQQFPDLHSELNLSSLELGDSALYFCASSVLGFDGTSGGKQYFGPGTRLTVL.

This rearrangement joins TRBV19 to TRBJ1-5, with D possibly being TRBD1 (5 bases). The CDR3 consists of 18 residues. The V gene's germline CDR1 is LNHDA and CDR2 SQIVND (reference sequence). With 4 bases removed from V and 1 base from J, the gap between germline ends came to 20 bases. The CDR3 loop is CASSKHYRDRLSNQPQHF. CDR3 DNA: TGTGCCAGTAGTAAACACTACCGGGACCGACTGAGCAATCAGCCCCAGCATTTT.

J is TRBJ1-2 and V is TRBV6-6; TRBD1 agrees at 8 bases. The trim removed 2 bases at V and 2 bases at J, leaving 7 bases unmatched. Germline CDR1 is MNHNY and CDR2 is SVGAGI (reference sequence). This CDR3 has 16 amino acids. The CDR3 here is CASSYHPGTGNYGYTF. The CDR3 coding sequence is TGTGCCAGCAGTTACCACCCCGGGACAGGAAACTATGGCTACACCTTC.

V is TRBV23-1 and J is TRBJ2-7; 8 nucleotides align to TRBD1. TRBV23-1 is given ORF status, its function remaining uncertain. V gave up 4 bases and J gave up 2 bases; unmatched junction bases: 13. The CDR3 extends over 17 amino acids. This CDR3 reads CASSPLPGQANPYEQYF. As DNA, the CDR3 is TGCGCCAGCAGTCCATTACCGGGACAGGCTAACCCCTACGAGCAGTACTTC.

V and J are TRBV30 and TRBJ2-4; 13 bases agree with TRBD2. Germline loops: CDR1 GTSNPN, CDR2 SVGIG (reference sequence). The ends lost 0 bases at V and 7 bases at J; junction bases unmatched: 6. CDR3 length: 16 residues. CDR3 protein: CAWSVVLAGGSNIQYF. The CDR3 bases are TGTGCCTGGAGTGTAGTACTAGCGGGGGGGTCGAACATTCAGTACTTC.

The chain joins TRBV9 to TRBJ2-6; TRBD1 agrees at 7 bases. The V gene end was trimmed by 4 bases and the J gene end by 0 bases; junction bases not matched to a gene: 7. The CDR3 extends over 17 amino acids. Germline lookup yields CDR1 SGDLS and CDR2 YYNGEE. The chain's CDR3 is CASSLRDSSSGANVLTF. CDR3 coding DNA: TGTGCCAGCAGCCTCCGGGACAGTTCCTCTGGGGCCAACGTCCTGACTTTC.

The chain is built from TRBV5-3 and TRBJ2-7, with 13 bases fitting TRBD2. TRBV5-3 qualifies as an ORF whose function is uncertain. V lost 4 bases and J lost 5; bases outside the gene matches: 30. CDR3 length: 23 amino acids. CDR3 loop: CARSPTIPRMDFRLAGGVHEQYF. Here the CDR3 DNA reads TGTGCCAGAAGCCCGACGATCCCTCGGATGGACTTCCGACTAGCGGGAGGAGTCCACGAGCAGTACTTC.

The rearrangement links TRBV28 to TRBJ1-5; 9 bases are a match to TRBD1. The CDR3 has 17 amino acids. V trimming: 5 bases; J trimming: 5 bases; junction bases outside the gene matches: 13. Germline-derived CDR1 and CDR2 are MDHEN and SYDVKM. The CDR3, as DNA: TGTGCCAGCAGTCGACCATTTGACAGGGGGAGGGATCAGCCCCAGCATTTT. Translated, it gives CASSRPFDRGRDQPQHF.